A selection of T cell receptor beta chains follows, all from one sample in a study of blood T cell repertoires in COVID-19. Clones were read by immunoSEQ multiplex PCR, and TCRdb kept only the in-frame ones, dropping some. The sample contains approximately 140,000 clones, 87% of which appear only once. The sample was peripheral blood. Receptors originate from a woman in her forties with acute or convalescent COVID-19. CDR3s include the opening cysteine and the closing phenylalanine or tryptophan. A D gene is named only where the DNA matches it firmly.

J,V,D,CDR3,DNA
TRBJ2-1,TRBV23-1,TRBD2,CASSRRDLKGTSGSPNEQFF,TGCGCCAGCAGTCGACGGGATCTAAAAGGGACTAGCGGGAGTCCCAATGAGCAGTTCTTC
TRBJ2-7,TRBV7-2,TRBD1,CASSFRQGLSYEQYF,TGTGCCAGCAGCTTTCGACAGGGGTTATCCTACGAGCAGTACTTC
TRBJ1-1,TRBV27,TRBD1,CASSLMSNRGWDTEAFF,TGTGCCAGCAGTTTAATGAGCAACAGGGGCTGGGACACTGAAGCTTTCTTT
TRBJ1-4,TRBV10-3,-,CAISESPGLNEKLFF,TGTGCCATCAGTGAGTCTCCAGGGCTTAATGAAAAACTGTTTTTT
TRBJ2-1,TRBV7-2,TRBD2,CASRYSGAGYNEQFF,TGTGCCAGCAGGTATAGCGGGGCCGGGTACAATGAGCAGTTCTTC
TRBJ1-4,TRBV18,TRBD1,CASSPPGQGAIGEKLFF,TGTGCCAGCTCACCACCGGGGCAGGGGGCGATCGGAGAAAAACTGTTTTTT
TRBJ2-3,TRBV2,-,CASTLDTQYF,TGTGCCAGCACCCTAGATACGCAGTATTTT
TRBJ1-1,TRBV28,-,CASSREGEALNTEAFF,TGTGCCAGCAGTCGGGAGGGGGAGGCCTTGAACACTGAAGCTTTCTTT
TRBJ1-2,TRBV18,TRBD1,CASSLLDRGDGYTF,TGTGCCAGCTCACTGCTCGACAGGGGGGACGGCTACACCTTC
TRBJ1-6,TRBV15,TRBD1,CATSRVGDRHSPLHF,TGTGCCACCAGCAGAGTAGGGGACAGGCATTCACCCCTCCACTTT